This T cell receptor (beta chain) originates from a study of blood T cell repertoires in COVID-19. This clone was counted only a few times. Germline CDR1 reads LNHNV; CDR2 reads YYDKDF (reference sequence). The V end lost 0 bases, the J end lost 6 bases, and 12 bases lay between the germline ends. The CDR3 runs 15 residues. Original handling: Estimation of nucleated cell counts relied on the amplification of reference gene primers. TCRdb keeps only in-frame clones here, not all; method: immunoSEQ multiplex PCR. Clone size and V and J calls were adopted from that table, with D and trimming inferred from the DNA. The sample lists about 150,000 clones, roughly 84% occurring once.

The chain links TRBV15 to TRBJ1-5, with a possible D match to TRBD1 (5 bases). Sequences were obtained from peripheral blood. The receptor was derived from a human donor in a cohort sampled during active COVID-19. CDR3 nucleotide sequence: TGTGCCACCAGCAGAGACAGGGCCCAAGGTCAGCCCCAGCATTTT. It specifies CATSRDRAQGQPQHF.